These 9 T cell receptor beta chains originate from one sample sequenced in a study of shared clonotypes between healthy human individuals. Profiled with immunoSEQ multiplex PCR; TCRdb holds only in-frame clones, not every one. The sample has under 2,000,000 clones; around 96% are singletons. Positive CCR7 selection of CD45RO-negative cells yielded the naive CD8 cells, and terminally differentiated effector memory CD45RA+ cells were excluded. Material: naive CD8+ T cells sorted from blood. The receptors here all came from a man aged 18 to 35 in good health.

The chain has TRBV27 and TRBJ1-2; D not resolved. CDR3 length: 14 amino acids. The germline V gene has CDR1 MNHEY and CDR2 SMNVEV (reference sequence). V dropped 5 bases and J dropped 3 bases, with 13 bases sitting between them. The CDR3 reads CASSPSLGHYGYTF. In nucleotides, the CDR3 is TGTGCCAGCAGTCCCTCATTAGGGCACTATGGCTACACCTTC.

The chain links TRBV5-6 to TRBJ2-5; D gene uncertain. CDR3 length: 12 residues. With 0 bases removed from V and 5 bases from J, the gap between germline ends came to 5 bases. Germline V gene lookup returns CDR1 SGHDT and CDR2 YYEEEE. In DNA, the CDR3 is TGTGCCAGCAGCTTGGAATACGAGACCCAGTACTTC. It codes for CASSLEYETQYF. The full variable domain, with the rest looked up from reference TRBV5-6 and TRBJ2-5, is DAGVTQSPTHLIKTRGQQVTLRCSPKSGHDTVSWYQQALGQGPQFIFQYYEEEERQRGNFPDRFSGHQFPNYSSELNVNALLLGDSALYLCASSLEYETQYFGPGTRLLVL.

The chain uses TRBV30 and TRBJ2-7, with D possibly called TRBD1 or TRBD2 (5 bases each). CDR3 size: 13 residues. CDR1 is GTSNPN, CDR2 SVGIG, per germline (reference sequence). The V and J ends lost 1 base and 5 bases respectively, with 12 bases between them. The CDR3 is CAWSDRDVDEQYF. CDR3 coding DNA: TGTGCCTGGAGTGACCGGGACGTCGACGAGCAGTACTTC. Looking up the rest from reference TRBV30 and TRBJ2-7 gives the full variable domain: SQTIHQWPATLVQPVGSPLSLECTVEGTSNPNLYWYRQAAGRGLQLLFYSVGIGQISSEVPQNLSASRPQDRQFILSSKKLLLSDSGFYLCAWSDRDVDEQYFGPGTRLTVT.

The CDR3 DNA follows: TGTGCCAGCAGCTCACCTCTTTCTTTAGGGGGCTACACCTTC. This sequence encodes CASSSPLSLGGYTF. The chain joins TRBV7-9 to TRBJ1-2; D uncertain. Germline V lookup: CDR1 SEHNR, CDR2 FQNEAQ (reference sequence). The CDR3 has 14 amino acids. Trimming pared 4 bases from V and 8 bases from J, leaving 17 bases between.

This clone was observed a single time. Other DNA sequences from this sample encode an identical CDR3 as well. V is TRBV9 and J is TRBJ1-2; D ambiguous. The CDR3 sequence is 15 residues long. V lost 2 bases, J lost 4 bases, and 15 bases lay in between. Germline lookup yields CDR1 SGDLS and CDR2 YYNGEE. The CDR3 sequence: CASSVGEGEGYGYTF. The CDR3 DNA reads TGTGCCAGCAGCGTGGGAGAGGGAGAAGGCTATGGCTACACCTTC.

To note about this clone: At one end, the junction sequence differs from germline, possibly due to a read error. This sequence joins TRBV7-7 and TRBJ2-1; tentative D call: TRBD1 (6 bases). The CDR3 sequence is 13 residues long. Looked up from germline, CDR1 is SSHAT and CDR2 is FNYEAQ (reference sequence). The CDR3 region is CASSPHRGTEQFF. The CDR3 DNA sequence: TGTGCTAGCAGCCCCCATAGGGGGACAGAGCAGTTCTTC.

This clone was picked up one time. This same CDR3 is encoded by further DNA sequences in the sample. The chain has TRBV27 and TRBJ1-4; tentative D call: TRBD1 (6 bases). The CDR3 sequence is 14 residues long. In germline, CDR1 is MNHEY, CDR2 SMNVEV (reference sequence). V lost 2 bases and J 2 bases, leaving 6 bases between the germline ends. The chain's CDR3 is CASSLQGTNEKLFF. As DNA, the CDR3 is TGTGCCAGCAGTTTACAGGGGACTAATGAAAAACTGTTTTTT.

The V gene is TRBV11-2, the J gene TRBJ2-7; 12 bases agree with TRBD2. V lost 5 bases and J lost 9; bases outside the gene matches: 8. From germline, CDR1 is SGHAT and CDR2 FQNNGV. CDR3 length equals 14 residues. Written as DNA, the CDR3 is TGTGCCAGCAGCGACGGACTAGCGGGACCGCGGCAGTACTTC. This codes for CASSDGLAGPRQYF. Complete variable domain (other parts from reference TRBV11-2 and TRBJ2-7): EAGVAQSPRYKIIEKRQSVAFWCNPISGHATLYWYQQILGQGPKLLIQFQNNGVVDDSQLPKDRFSAERLKGVDSTLKIQPAKLEDSAVYLCASSDGLAGPRQYFGPGTRLTVT.

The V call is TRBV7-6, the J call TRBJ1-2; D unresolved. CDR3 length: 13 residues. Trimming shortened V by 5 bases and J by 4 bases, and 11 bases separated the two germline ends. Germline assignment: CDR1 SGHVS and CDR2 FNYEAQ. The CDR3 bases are TGTGCCAGCAGCCCCGGTTTAGGCTATGGCTACACCTTC. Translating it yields CASSPGLGYGYTF.